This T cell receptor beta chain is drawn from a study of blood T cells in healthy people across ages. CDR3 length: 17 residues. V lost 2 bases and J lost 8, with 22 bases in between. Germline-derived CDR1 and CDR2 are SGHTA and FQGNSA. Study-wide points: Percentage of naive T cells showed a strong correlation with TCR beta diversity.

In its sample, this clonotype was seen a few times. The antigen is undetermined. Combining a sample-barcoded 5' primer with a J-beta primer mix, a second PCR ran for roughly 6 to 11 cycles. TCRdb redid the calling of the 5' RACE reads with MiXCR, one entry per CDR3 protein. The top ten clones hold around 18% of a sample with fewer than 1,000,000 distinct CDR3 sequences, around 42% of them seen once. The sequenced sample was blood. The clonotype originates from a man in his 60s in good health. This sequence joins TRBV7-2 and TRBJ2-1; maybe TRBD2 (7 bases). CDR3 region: CASSLRGGAGVLHEQFF. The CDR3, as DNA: TGTGCCAGCAGCTTAAGGGGGGGGGCAGGGGTCCTCCATGAGCAGTTCTTC.